Each of the 14 T cell receptor beta chains below was sequenced from the same sample in a study of blood T cell repertoires in COVID-19. The protocol was immunoSEQ multiplex PCR, while the TCRdb copy is restricted to in-frame clones and leaves out a portion. In the table there are about 80,000 clones, roughly four fifths of which are singletons. Sequencing was carried out using peripheral blood. The receptors shown here come from a human donor in a cohort sampled during active COVID-19.

The V and J genes are TRBV18 and TRBJ2-7, with a weak D call TRBD2 (6 bases). Germline V gene sequence: CDR1 KGHSH, CDR2 LQKENI. There are 15 residues in the CDR3. V dropped 2 bases and J dropped 2 bases, with 13 bases sitting between them. Here the CDR3 DNA reads TGTGCCAGCTCACCAAGGTCGGGACTCACCTACGAGCAGTACTTC. Amino acids: CASSPRSGLTYEQYF.

This sequence joins TRBV27 and TRBJ1-2; D uncertain. Trimming took off 4 bases at V and 1 base at J, with 7 bases between the two ends. This CDR3 region has 13 residues. Germline V gene lookup returns CDR1 MNHEY and CDR2 SMNVEV (reference sequence). CDR3 nucleotide sequence: TGTGCCAGCAGTTCTCGGGGTAACTATGGCTACACCTTC. This translates into CASSSRGNYGYTF.

This clone was seen once. This rearrangement joins TRBV28 to TRBJ1-2; D not certain. CDR3 length equals 11 residues. Germline CDR1 is MDHEN and CDR2 is SYDVKM. The ends were cut back, 8 bases at V and 8 bases at J, with 12 bases in the middle. The CDR3 is CASADEGGYTF. In DNA form, the CDR3 reads TGTGCCAGCGCAGACGAGGGCGGCTACACCTTC.

The table lists this clone with a few counts. The chain links TRBV18 to TRBJ2-3; a weak D match, TRBD1 (6 bases). The CDR3 covers 15 residues. V lost 3 bases and J lost 2, with 12 bases in between. Germline CDR1 KGHSH, CDR2 LQKENI. Here the CDR3 reads CASSPGGGPTDTQYF. The CDR3 DNA reads TGTGCCAGCTCACCCGGTGGGGGCCCCACAGATACGCAGTATTTT. Combining the CDR3 with reference TRBV18 and TRBJ2-3 gives the whole variable domain NAGVMQNPRHLVRRRGQEARLRCSPMKGHSHVYWYRQLPEEGLKFMVYLQKENIIDESGMPKERFSAEFPKEGPSILRIQQVVRGDSAAYFCASSPGGGPTDTQYFGPGTRLTVL.

This rearrangement joins TRBV4-2 to TRBJ2-7; a weak D match, TRBD2 (6 bases). The CDR3 covers 13 residues. The germline V and J ends were trimmed by 1 base and 4 bases, with 8 bases remaining between them. The germline gives CDR1 LGHNA, CDR2 YNFKEQ. Written as DNA, the CDR3 is TGTGCCAGCAGCCAAGCCGGGAGTTACGAGCAGTACTTC. It codes for CASSQAGSYEQYF.

The chain joins TRBV24-1 to TRBJ1-2; 7 bases align to TRBD1. Trimming removed 4 bases from V and 8 bases from J; junction bases left unmatched: 9. The CDR3 has 14 amino acids. Germline-derived CDR1 and CDR2 are KGHDR and SFDVKD. CDR3 protein: CATSDARQGAGYTF. CDR3 nucleotide sequence: TGTGCCACCAGTGACGCGCGACAGGGTGCAGGCTACACCTTC.

The gene calls are TRBV10-3 and TRBJ1-2; 9 bases match TRBD1. Germline V gene sequence: CDR1 ENHRY, CDR2 SYGVKD. The junction had 7 bases not matched to a gene; V was cut back by 6 bases and J by 5 bases. The CDR3 contains 14 residues. The CDR3 coding sequence is TGTGCCATCAGGATGACAGGGGGATCTTATGGCTACACCTTC. Translated: CAIRMTGGSYGYTF.

The gene calls are TRBV11-2 and TRBJ2-7; 7 bases are shared with TRBD1. V lost 0 bases, J lost 2 bases, and 4 bases stayed unmatched. The length of the CDR3 is 15 residues. Germline values: CDR1 SGHAT, CDR2 FQNNGV. The CDR3 DNA follows: TGTGCCAGCAGCTTAGAGGGGACAGCCCCCTACGAGCAGTACTTC. Its translation: CASSLEGTAPYEQYF.

The chain employs TRBV18 and TRBJ2-3; 10 positions match TRBD2. CDR1 KGHSH and CDR2 LQKENI come from the germline V gene. The length of the CDR3 is 15 residues. V gave up 5 bases and J gave up 2 bases; unmatched junction bases: 4. The CDR3: CASSSLAGDTDTQYF. As DNA, the CDR3 is TGTGCCAGCTCATCGCTAGCGGGGGACACAGATACGCAGTATTTT.

The chain recombines TRBV29-1 with TRBJ1-2; possible D gene TRBD1, 6 bases. V was shortened by 3 bases and J by 8 bases, with 16 bases between the two germline ends. The CDR3 spans 13 residues. Germline V gene sequence: CDR1 SQVTM, CDR2 ANQGSEA. CDR3 nucleotide sequence: TGCAGCGTTGAGTACAGGGAGTATGGGGGCTACACCTTC. The encoded protein is CSVEYREYGGYTF. Looking up the rest from reference TRBV29-1 and TRBJ1-2 gives the full variable domain: SAVISQKPSRDICQRGTSLTIQCQVDSQVTMMFWYRQQPGQSLTLIATANQGSEATYESGFVIDKFPISRPNLTFSTLTVSNMSPEDSSIYLCSVEYREYGGYTFGSGTRLTVV.

The chain combines TRBV27 with TRBJ1-4, with 7 positions matching TRBD1. Germline CDR1 MNHEY, CDR2 SMNVEV (reference sequence). J gave up 1 base and V 5 bases, and 7 bases lay outside the gene matches. CDR3 length equals 16 residues. The CDR3 here is CASSRAPGGTNEKLFF. The CDR3, as DNA: TGTGCCAGCAGTCGTGCCCCAGGGGGAACTAATGAAAAACTGTTTTTT.

This chain joins TRBV5-1 and TRBJ2-7; D may be TRBD2 (5 bases). The germline V gene encodes CDR1 SGHRS and CDR2 YFSETQ. The CDR3 is 14 amino acids. Trimming removed 4 bases from V and 3 bases from J, with 14 bases in between. Here the CDR3 DNA reads TGCGCCAGCAGCAACCGGGTCGGAGGCTACGAGCAGTACTTC. This translates into CASSNRVGGYEQYF.

Here the CDR3 DNA reads TGTGCCAGCAGCTTCTGGACAGGGCCTAATGAAGCTTTCTTT. Amino acids: CASSFWTGPNEAFF. The rearrangement joins TRBV7-2 to TRBJ1-1, with 8 bases matching TRBD1. V was clipped by 3 bases and J by 7 bases; unmatched bases: 7. Germline V gene sequence: CDR1 SGHTA, CDR2 FQGNSA. CDR3 length: 14 residues.

This clone turned up a few times. The V and J genes are TRBV6-1 and TRBJ2-3; 7 nucleotides agree with TRBD1. Unmatched junction bases numbered 13, after V lost 4 bases and J lost 0 bases. The CDR3 length is 18 residues. The germline V gene has CDR1 MNHNS and CDR2 SASEGT. The CDR3 loop reads CASSGGTAPTWSTDTQYF. Here the CDR3 DNA reads TGTGCCAGCAGTGGAGGGACAGCTCCTACTTGGAGCACAGATACGCAGTATTTT.